The table lists the clone carrying this T cell receptor (beta chain) with a few counts. Study members were between about 18 and 100 years old and lived in 24 US regions. Participants had their cohort set by participant-reported clinical history. The recovered donors of Cohort 3 showed two negative PCRs, clearance, or symptom resolution. V lost 6 bases to trimming and J lost 6 bases, with 15 bases between them. The CDR3 has 13 residues. Germline CDR1 reads SGHDT; CDR2 reads YYEEEE. This entry is derived from a study of blood T cell repertoires in COVID-19. Per the original methods: Researchers report that nucleated cell counts were estimated from reference gene primer amplification. Generated by immunoSEQ multiplex PCR, the TCRdb table keeps only in-frame clones and is missing some. V and J calls and clone size are those listed in that table; D and trimming were worked out from the DNA. Found here are 360,000 or so clones, roughly 80% of them singletons; the top ten hold around 5%.

The sequence derives from a woman between 50 and 59 years old who had recovered from COVID-19. Sequenced: PBMCs or T cells enriched from blood (not recorded which). The chain has TRBV5-6 and TRBJ1-2; D ambiguous. The CDR3 here is CASIRGNSDGYTF. CDR3 sequence (DNA): TGTGCCAGCATACGCGGGAACTCCGATGGCTACACCTTC.